One and the same sample provided the 21 T cell receptor beta chains below, sequenced in a study of blood T cells in healthy people across ages. Next came a second PCR, run for about 7 to 12 cycles, which used a sample-barcoded 5' primer along with a J-beta primer mix. One entry per CDR3 protein results from TCRdb running MiXCR on the 5' RACE reads. Among fewer than 700,000 distinct CDR3 sequences listed, 40% to 45% were seen once. Sequenced input: blood. These receptors came from a man at least 80 years old in good health.

The chain is built from TRBV12-3 or TRBV12-4 and TRBJ2-7; a possible D gene is TRBD2 (6 bases). This CDR3 has 15 residues. V gave up 6 bases and J gave up 3 bases, with 18 bases separating them. This CDR3 reads CASSFSPDGGYEQYF. CDR3 DNA: TGTGCCAGCAGCTTTAGCCCCGACGGGGGCTACGAGCAGTACTTC.

The V call is TRBV4-1, the J call TRBJ2-7; 7 bases agree with TRBD1. The germline V gene encodes CDR1 MGHRA and CDR2 YSYEKL. After removal of 1 base from V and 7 bases from J, the junction contained 10 bases not matched to a gene. The CDR3 length is 15 residues. CDR3 loop: CASSQGQGPPGEQYF. CDR3 in DNA: TGCGCCAGCAGCCAAGGACAGGGACCCCCAGGGGAGCAGTACTTC.

This rearrangement joins TRBV15 to TRBJ1-2, with 8 nucleotides matching TRBD1. J lost 4 bases, V lost 7 bases, and 5 bases had no gene match. Per germline, CDR1 LNHNV and CDR2 YYDKDF (reference sequence). There are 13 residues in the CDR3. The CDR3 DNA reads as TGTGCCACCACCCAGGACAGGGTCTATGGCTACACCTTC. Encoded protein: CATTQDRVYGYTF.

This clonotype occurred many times. The rearrangement uses TRBV12-3 or TRBV12-4 and TRBJ1-2; 8 nucleotides line up with TRBD1. V was pared by 5 bases and J by 8 bases, with 13 bases of the junction left unmatched. The CDR3 loop spans 15 amino acids. Here the CDR3 reads CASSTQGDFAGGYTF. The CDR3 nucleotides are TGTGCCAGCAGTACACAGGGGGATTTCGCTGGGGGCTACACCTTC.

V usage is TRBV6-1 and J usage is TRBJ1-5, with D hard to call. V shed 3 bases and J shed 1 base, with 10 bases lying between them. The CDR3 runs to 15 residues. Germline values: CDR1 MNHNS, CDR2 SASEGT. The chain's CDR3 is CASSELVRSNQPQHF. In DNA form, the CDR3 reads TGTGCCAGCAGTGAGCTGGTACGCAGCAATCAGCCCCAGCATTTT.

This clonotype was seen ten or more times. The chain employs TRBV4-3 and TRBJ2-6; perhaps TRBD1 as D (5 bases). The CDR3 length is 17 residues. CDR1 is LGHNA and CDR2 is YSLEER in the germline V gene. V dropped 0 bases and J dropped 0 bases, with 9 bases sitting between them. The CDR3 DNA follows: TGCGCCAGCAGCCAAGATCCAAGGGGCTCTGGGGCCAACGTCCTGACTTTC. This encodes CASSQDPRGSGANVLTF.

The gene calls are TRBV12-3 or TRBV12-4 and TRBJ2-7; 7 nucleotides align to TRBD1. TRBJ2-5 explains the end of the DNA better; the J call may be wrong. The CDR3 is 14 residues long. CDR3 DNA sequence: TGTGCCAGCAGTCAGAGGGGGCCGGCAGAGACCCAGTACTTC. Its protein product is CASSQRGPAETQYF.

This chain joins TRBV20-1 and TRBJ2-1; D remains unclear. The CDR3 contains 14 residues. V was cut by 4 bases and J by 4 bases, with 14 bases left in between. Germline V gene data show CDR1 as DFQATT and CDR2 as SNEGSKA (reference sequence). The CDR3 DNA is TGCAGTGCTACGTCAGGAGTTCGATACAATGAGCAGTTCTTC. The encoded protein is CSATSGVRYNEQFF.

The chain employs TRBV7-2 and TRBJ2-7; 7 bases are a match to TRBD2. The length of the CDR3 is 14 residues. The germline V gene has CDR1 SGHTA and CDR2 FQGNSA. Trimming took 7 bases from V and 3 from J; bases not matched to a gene: 9. This chain's CDR3 is CASKHGGSNYEQYF. DNA for the CDR3: TGTGCCAGCAAGCACGGGGGGTCCAACTACGAGCAGTACTTC.

This clonotype was detected a few times. The chain employs TRBV6-2 or TRBV6-3 and TRBJ1-1; D unresolved. V lost 2 bases, J lost 3 bases, and 19 bases lay in between. CDR1 and CDR2 (germline): MNHEY, SVGEGT. The CDR3 consists of 17 residues. The CDR3 DNA follows: TGTGCCAGCAGTTACGTTCTGGGGTCCGGTACGGACACTGAAGCTTTCTTT. Translated: CASSYVLGSGTDTEAFF.

The rearrangement links TRBV6-5 to TRBJ2-5; D might be TRBD1 or TRBD2, each matching 6 bases. CDR3 length: 14 residues. The V end was cut by 6 bases, the J end by 5 bases, with 16 bases between. CDR1 and CDR2 (germline): MNHEY, SVGAGI. The chain's CDR3 is CASRRDTSRETQYF. The CDR3 nucleotides are TGTGCCAGCAGGCGGGACACCTCAAGGGAGACCCAGTACTTC.

This clonotype was detected a few times. The CDR3 loop is CASSPDGLAKNIQYF. In DNA form, the CDR3 reads TGTGCCAGCAGCCCGGATGGGCTAGCCAAAAACATTCAGTACTTC. The V call is TRBV12-3 or TRBV12-4, the J call TRBJ2-4; D remains unclear. Trimming removed 6 bases at V and 0 bases at J, with 12 bases between. CDR3 length: 15 amino acids.

The chain links TRBV9 to TRBJ2-3, with D uncertain. In germline, CDR1 is SGDLS, CDR2 YYNGEE. This CDR3 spans 15 amino acids. Deletions cut 3 bases from V and 2 bases from J, with 13 bases between. The CDR3 DNA follows: TGTGCCAGCAGCGCGACCCCAAAAAACACAGATACGCAGTATTTT. As protein: CASSATPKNTDTQYF.

This clonotype is a singleton in its sample. A read error is possible here, since a much larger clone lies one base away. The gene calls are TRBV6-2 or TRBV6-3 and TRBJ2-5; possibly TRBD1 for D (6 bases). This CDR3 has 15 residues. CDR1 and CDR2 from the germline V gene are MNHEY and SVGEGT. Here the CDR3 reads CASSPNTGYQGTQYF. CDR3 in DNA: TGTGCCAGCAGTCCGAATACAGGGTACCAAGGGACCCAGTACTTC.

The rearrangement links TRBV5-1 to TRBJ2-3; 15 nucleotides agree with TRBD2. V lost 4 bases and J lost 0; bases outside the gene matches: 9. Germline V gene sequence: CDR1 SGHRS, CDR2 YFSETQ. CDR3 length: 19 amino acids. DNA for the CDR3: TGCGCCAGCAGCCACAATCAGGGACTAGCGGGAGGCAGCACAGATACGCAGTATTTT. This encodes CASSHNQGLAGGSTDTQYF.

J is TRBJ2-3 and V is TRBV27; D gene ambiguous. Trimming took 5 bases from V and 2 from J, leaving 11 bases between them. The CDR3 contains 14 residues. In germline, CDR1 is MNHEY, CDR2 SMNVEV (reference sequence). The CDR3 DNA follows: TGTGCCAGCAGTGTAAACTCGGACACAGATACGCAGTATTTT. This encodes CASSVNSDTDTQYF.

The rearrangement joins TRBV28 to TRBJ2-1, with D perhaps matching TRBD1 (5 bases). Germline-derived CDR1 and CDR2 are MDHEN and SYDVKM. The CDR3 consists of 14 residues. V shed 3 bases and J shed 4 bases, with 10 bases lying between them. This chain's CDR3 is CASSFQRQYNEQFF. The CDR3 region has the DNA TGTGCCAGCAGTTTCCAGAGACAGTACAATGAGCAGTTCTTC.

V usage is TRBV12-3 or TRBV12-4 and J usage is TRBJ2-1; 8 nucleotides match TRBD1. Trimming at V came to 4 bases and at J to 11 bases, leaving 4 bases not matched to a gene. CDR3 size: 12 residues. CDR3 residues: CASSWGQVKQFF. As DNA, the CDR3 is TGTGCCAGCAGTTGGGGACAGGTGAAGCAGTTCTTC.

The CDR3 sequence: CASSVAPGRGGTDTQYF. The CDR3 DNA is TGTGCCAGCAGCGTAGCCCCCGGGAGGGGGGGCACAGATACGCAGTATTTT. The chain uses TRBV9 and TRBJ2-3, with TRBD2 identical over 8 bases. The V gene's germline CDR1 is SGDLS and CDR2 YYNGEE. This CDR3 has 17 amino acids. V was pared by 0 bases and J by 1 base, with 7 bases of the junction left unmatched. Full variable domain (missing parts from reference TRBV9 and TRBJ2-3): DSGVTQTPKHLITATGQRVTLRCSPRSGDLSVYWYQQSLDQGLQFLIQYYNGEERAKGNILERFSAQQFPDLHSELNLSSLELGDSALYFCASSVAPGRGGTDTQYFGPGTRLTVL.

The chain couples TRBV6-6 to TRBJ2-3, with TRBD1 identical over 7 bases. There are 17 residues in the CDR3. V dropped 2 bases and J dropped 4; count of bases not matched to a gene: 12. Germline assignment: CDR1 MNHNY and CDR2 SVGAGI (reference sequence). The CDR3 DNA is TGTGCCAGCAGTTACGGTTCGCTCACAGGGGTTCCAGATACGCAGTATTTT. It is translated as CASSYGSLTGVPDTQYF.

This chain's CDR3 is CATSDFEGNGYTF. CDR3 bases: TGTGCCACCAGTGATTTTGAGGGGAATGGCTACACCTTC. J is TRBJ1-2 and V is TRBV24-1; tentatively, D is TRBD1 (5 bases). V was trimmed by 1 base and J by 6 bases, leaving 8 bases between them. This CDR3 has 13 amino acids. CDR1 and CDR2 from the germline V gene are KGHDR and SFDVKD.